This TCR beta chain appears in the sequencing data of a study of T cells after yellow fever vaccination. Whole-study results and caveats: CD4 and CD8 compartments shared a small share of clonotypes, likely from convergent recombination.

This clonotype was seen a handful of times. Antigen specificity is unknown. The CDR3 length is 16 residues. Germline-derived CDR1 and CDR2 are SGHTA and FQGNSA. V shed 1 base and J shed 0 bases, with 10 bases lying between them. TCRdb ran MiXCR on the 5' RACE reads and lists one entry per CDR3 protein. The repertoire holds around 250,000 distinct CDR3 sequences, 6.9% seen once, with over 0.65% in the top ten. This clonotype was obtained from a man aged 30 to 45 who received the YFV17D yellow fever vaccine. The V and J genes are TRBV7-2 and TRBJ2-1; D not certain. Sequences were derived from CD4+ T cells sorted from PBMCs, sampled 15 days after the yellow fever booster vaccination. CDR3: CASSLDGLGSYNEQFF. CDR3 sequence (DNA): TGTGCCAGCAGCTTAGATGGCTTGGGCTCCTACAATGAGCAGTTCTTC.